This TCR beta chain was observed in a study of T-cell memory formation after mild COVID-19. The table lists this clonotype with a few counts. Germline V CDR1 and CDR2: MNHEY, SVGAGI. The CDR3 consists of 16 residues. V lost 3 bases to trimming and J lost 8 bases, with 20 bases between them. TCRdb re-derived calls from the 5' RACE reads in MiXCR, one entry per CDR3 protein. The table has around 200,000 distinct CDR3 sequences, roughly 18% seen once. Sequenced material: PBMCs or a T cell subset sorted from them (not recorded which). This sequence originates from a man younger than 30 who had mild COVID-19 (a few samples of this study predate the infection). Cell type and time point are not known. The chain uses TRBV6-5 and TRBJ1-3, with D unresolved. CDR3 DNA sequence: TGTGCCAGCAGTTATCGCGGGCGAACACGGTCGGACACCATATATTTT. The encoded protein is CASSYRGRTRSDTIYF.